The sequence of this TCR beta chain was determined in a study of blood T cell repertoires in COVID-19. In the study overall: Samples taken during acute and convalescent COVID-19 were collected in the United States, Italy and Spain. From T cells, B-cell-depleted T cells, or PBMCs came the material, which was cDNA or gDNA.

Original data processing: How many nucleated cells were present was estimated from reference gene primer amplification. Produced via immunoSEQ multiplex PCR; TCRdb's table is partial and in-frame only. Clone size and V and J calls were adopted from that table, with D and trimming inferred from the DNA. The sample holds 150,000 to 200,000 clones, around four fifths seen once. CDR1 and CDR2 (germline): MDHEN, SYDVKM. Trimming pared 7 bases from V and 2 bases from J, leaving 14 bases between. This CDR3 contains 14 residues. Enrolment of Seattle patients took place during active infection, and they were followed longitudinally.

The sequenced sample consisted of peripheral blood. The chain links TRBV28 to TRBJ1-1; unclear D gene. This sequence was found in a man aged 55 to 70 with COVID-19, enrolled during active disease. The CDR3 DNA follows: TGTGCCAGCACTATATCCGGTCGAAACACTGAAGCTTTCTTT. As protein: CASTISGRNTEAFF.